This note documents a single T cell receptor beta chain sequence. Its binding antigen is unknown. No much larger clone exists at a distance of one base, and base qualities are not known. This entry is derived from a study of T cell responses to AZD1222 COVID-19 vaccine (dated by TCRdb to the early 2020s). Background on the whole study: TCR sequencing covered some 250 trial participants: around 210 given two doses of AZD1222 and approximately 25 given two doses of MenACWY control vaccine. Enrollment into the trials was organized by age into subgroups of 18-55, 56-69 and 70-plus years, and those subgroups contained roughly 140, 27 and 60 TCR-sequenced participants, respectively. Findings and caveats that apply to the study as a whole: Because no day 14 peak-response samples were available, the repertoires could be characterized only after the peak T cell response. Conclusions about previously exposed vaccinees are limited, since just five to seven AZD1222 recipients were seropositive for SARS-CoV-2 at baseline. Vaccine-associated CD4 TCRs spanned the whole spike protein, with dominant responses in regions 160-218 and 743-854. Reportedly, close to half of the unique spike-specific TCRs recognized epitopes lying outside the regions that are mutated in the B.1.351 and B.1.1.7 variants. Participants were mostly white British and included more females than males, and it was suggested by the authors that clonal diversity may have been underestimated. A significant rise in spike-specific TCR breadth and depth was observed after two AZD1222 doses relative to day 0 and relative to MenACWY recipients. The 56-69-year group was small, and its depth increase did not reach significance, likely because of low power.

The CDR3 regions of human TCRbeta chains were subjected to immunosequencing. The authors processed their data as follows. Repertoire TCRs were matched against a reference library of SARS-CoV-2-specific TCRs generated with the MIRA antigen-specificity platform. Breadth was defined as the fraction of unique TCRs that were SARS-CoV-2-associated, and depth was defined as the fraction of total T cells that were SARS-CoV-2-associated. Using the MIRA data, every spike-specific TCR was mapped to the spike region that the TCR reacted to and assigned to either a CD4 or a CD8 class. Log10-transformed breadth and depth values were compared by one-way ANOVA with Sidak's multiple comparisons tests. As stored in TCRdb, this immuneACCESS dataset retains in-frame rearrangements with V and J assigned. A fraction of the clones does not appear; measured against another copy, unresolved V genes explain less than half of the discrepancy, and the remainder lacks a known reason. Clonal size and the V and J genes are those of that table, whereas D and trimming came from the DNA. For this sample the table gives some 180,000 clones, of which around 88% were detected only once. Jointly, the top ten make up 0.85% to 1.1% of the sample.

This specimen's time point label, interpreted: about 28 days (+/-7) after the second vaccine dose. AZD1222 recipients with second doses at about 4 weeks or about 12 weeks were pooled, because spike-specific TCR depth and breadth did not differ between schedules. Samples from vaccinated people were obtained from the UK trials COV001 and COV002, which included a single-blind randomized controlled phase 2/3 trial of AZD1222 (ChAdOx1 nCoV-19) in healthy adults. For TCRbeta chain sequencing, PBMC samples were collected from trial participants at day 0 and at day 28 after the second dose. This sample comprised peripheral blood, obtained 28 days after the second AZD1222 dose. This TCR was sampled from an adult who received the AZD1222 COVID-19 vaccine.

The CDR3 region has the sequence CASSFTGGNQPQHF. The DNA sequence is given as TGTGCCAGCAGCTTCACAGGGGGCAATCAGCCCCAGCATTTT. The chain links TRBV4-2 with TRBJ1-5, with 7 bases matching TRBD1. From the germline V gene, CDR1 is LGHNA and CDR2 is YNFKEQ. The CDR3 runs 14 residues from the cysteine to the phenylalanine. Only the CDR3 DNA stays, 42 bases, in frame from base 1. Relative to germline, V is missing 5 bases and J is missing 2 bases, with 3 bases of the junction outside any gene match.